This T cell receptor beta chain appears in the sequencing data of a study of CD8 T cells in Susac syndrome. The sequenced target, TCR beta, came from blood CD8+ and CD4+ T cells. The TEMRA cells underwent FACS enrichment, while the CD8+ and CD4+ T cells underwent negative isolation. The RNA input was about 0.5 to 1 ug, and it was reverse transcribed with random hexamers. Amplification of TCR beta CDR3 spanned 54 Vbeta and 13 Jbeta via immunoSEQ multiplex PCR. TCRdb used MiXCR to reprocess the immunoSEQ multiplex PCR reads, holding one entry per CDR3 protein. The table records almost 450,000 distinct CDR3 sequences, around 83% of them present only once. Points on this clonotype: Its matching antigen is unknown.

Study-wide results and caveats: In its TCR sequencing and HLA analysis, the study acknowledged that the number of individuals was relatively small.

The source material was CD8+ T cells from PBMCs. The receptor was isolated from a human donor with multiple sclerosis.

This CDR3 reads CASSIGTGNTGELFF. The CDR3 nucleotides are TGTGCCAGCAGTATTGGGACAGGGAACACCGGGGAGCTGTTTTTT. This chain uses TRBV6-1 with TRBJ2-2, with TRBD1 matching over 8 bases. CDR3 length: 15 residues. Germline CDR1 reads MNHNS; CDR2 reads SASEGT. Trimming at V came to 5 bases and at J to 1 base, leaving 3 bases not matched to a gene.